What follows are 9 T cell receptor beta chains derived from one specimen sequenced in a study of T cell responses to AZD1222 COVID-19 vaccine. Assay used: immunoSEQ multiplex PCR; TCRdb lists only in-frame clones, some missing. In the table there are about 140,000 clones, roughly 90% of which are singletons. This sample comprised peripheral blood, obtained on day 0 of AZD1222 vaccination. Receptors were obtained from an adult in good health.

The chain employs TRBV7-2 and TRBJ2-7; D is uncertain. CDR3 length equals 13 residues. Trimming cost V 5 bases and J 4 bases, with 12 bases left between them. Germline lookup yields CDR1 SGHTA and CDR2 FQGNSA. The chain's CDR3 is CASSGTNSYEQYF. The CDR3 DNA reads as TGTGCCAGCAGCGGAACCAATTCATACGAGCAGTACTTC.

V and J are TRBV5-1 and TRBJ2-3; TRBD1 matches 11 bases. Germline CDR1 reads SGHRS; CDR2 reads YFSETQ. V shed 8 bases, J shed 6 bases, and the junction held 14 bases outside the gene matches. The CDR3 extends over 16 amino acids. In DNA, the CDR3 is TGCGCCAGTATTAAACAAGGACAGGGGGCAAAGGATACGCAGTATTTT. It yields the protein CASIKQGQGAKDTQYF.

The J gene is TRBJ2-7, the V gene TRBV6-2 or TRBV6-3; TRBD2 is a possible D gene (6 bases). The CDR3 extends over 14 amino acids. From germline, CDR1 is MNHEY and CDR2 SVGEGT. With 5 bases removed from V and 0 bases from J, the gap between germline ends came to 11 bases. The CDR3 DNA reads TGTGCCAGCAGTGATAGCGGATTCTCCTACGAGCAGTACTTC. Amino acid sequence: CASSDSGFSYEQYF.

The V and J genes are TRBV6-5 and TRBJ1-2; weak D call: TRBD1 (6 bases). The CDR3 loop spans 14 amino acids. Trimming stripped 0 bases from V and 8 bases from J, with 13 bases between. Germline loops: CDR1 MNHEY, CDR2 SVGAGI. The CDR3 region is CASSYSNRAEGYTF. DNA for the CDR3: TGTGCCAGCAGTTACTCAAACAGGGCTGAGGGCTACACCTTC.

The CDR3 DNA follows: TGTGCCAGCAGTTTTCAAGGGGGGTTAGATACGCAGTATTTT. Translation: CASSFQGGLDTQYF. This sequence joins TRBV28 and TRBJ2-3; D is perhaps TRBD1 or TRBD2 (6 bases each). The CDR3 is made up of 14 amino acids. Germline assignment: CDR1 MDHEN and CDR2 SYDVKM. Trimming took off 3 bases at V and 5 bases at J, with 12 bases between the two ends.

This clone was counted once. The gene calls are TRBV6-4 and TRBJ2-1; TRBD1 matches 7 bases. CDR1 MRHNA and CDR2 SNTAGT come from the germline V gene. Germline trimming cut 2 bases from V and 7 bases from J; bases unmatched to any gene: 11. This CDR3 spans 16 amino acids. The CDR3 DNA reads as TGTGCCAGCAGTGACATAGGCAGGGGGAATTGGAATGAGCAGTTCTTC. It translates to CASSDIGRGNWNEQFF.

The chain is built from TRBV11-1 and TRBJ2-5; 7 nucleotides align to TRBD1. The CDR3 has 15 amino acids. Germline CDR1 reads SGHAT; CDR2 reads FQDESV (reference sequence). Trimming took 5 bases from V and 1 from J; bases not matched to a gene: 7. The CDR3 sequence is CASSVGTDFQETQYF. The CDR3 DNA reads as TGTGCCAGCAGCGTCGGGACAGACTTCCAAGAGACCCAGTACTTC.

This clone was counted once. This chain links TRBV11-2 with TRBJ2-1; 10 bases agree with TRBD2. Per germline, CDR1 SGHAT and CDR2 FQNNGV. This CDR3 region has 15 residues. Trimming removed 5 bases from V and 10 bases from J; junction bases left unmatched: 11. The CDR3 here is CASSLTSGAPGEQFF. DNA of the CDR3: TGTGCCAGCAGCCTTACTAGCGGGGCCCCTGGGGAGCAGTTCTTC.

The genes are TRBV19 and TRBJ1-1; no definite D call. Germline-derived CDR1 and CDR2 are LNHDA and SQIVND (reference sequence). The CDR3 length is 11 residues. V was cut by 4 bases and J by 4 bases, with 4 bases left in between. This CDR3 is CASSTFTEAFF. CDR3 in DNA: TGTGCCAGTAGTACATTCACTGAAGCTTTCTTT.